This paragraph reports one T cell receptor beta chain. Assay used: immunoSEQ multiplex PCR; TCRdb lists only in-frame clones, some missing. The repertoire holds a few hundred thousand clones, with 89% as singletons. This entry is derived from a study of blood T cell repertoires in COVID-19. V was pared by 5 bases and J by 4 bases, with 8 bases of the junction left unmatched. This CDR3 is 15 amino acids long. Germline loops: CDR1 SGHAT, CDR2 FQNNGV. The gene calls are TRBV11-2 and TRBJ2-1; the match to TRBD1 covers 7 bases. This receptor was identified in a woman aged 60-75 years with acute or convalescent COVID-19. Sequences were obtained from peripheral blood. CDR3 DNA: TGTGCCAGCAGCGTAACCGGGACAGTATACAATGAGCAGTTCTTC. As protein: CASSVTGTVYNEQFF. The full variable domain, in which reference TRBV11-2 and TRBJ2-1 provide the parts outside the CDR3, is EAGVAQSPRYKIIEKRQSVAFWCNPISGHATLYWYQQILGQGPKLLIQFQNNGVVDDSQLPKDRFSAERLKGVDSTLKIQPAKLEDSAVYLCASSVTGTVYNEQFFGPGTRLTVL.